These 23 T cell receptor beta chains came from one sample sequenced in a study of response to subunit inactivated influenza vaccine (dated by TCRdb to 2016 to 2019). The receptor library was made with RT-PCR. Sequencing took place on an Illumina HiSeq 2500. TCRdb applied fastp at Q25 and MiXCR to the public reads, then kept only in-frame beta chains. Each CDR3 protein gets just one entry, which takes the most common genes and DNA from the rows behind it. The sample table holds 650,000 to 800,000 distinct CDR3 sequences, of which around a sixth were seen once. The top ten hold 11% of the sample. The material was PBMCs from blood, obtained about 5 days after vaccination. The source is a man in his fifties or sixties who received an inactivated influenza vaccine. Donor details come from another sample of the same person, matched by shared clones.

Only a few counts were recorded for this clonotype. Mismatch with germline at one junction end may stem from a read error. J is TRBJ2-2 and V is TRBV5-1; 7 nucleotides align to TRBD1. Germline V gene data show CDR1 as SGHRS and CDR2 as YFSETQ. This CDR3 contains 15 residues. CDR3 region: CASSYRTGNTGELFF. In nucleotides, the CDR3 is TGTGCCAGCAGTTACAGGACAGGGAACACCGGGGAGCTGTTTTTT.

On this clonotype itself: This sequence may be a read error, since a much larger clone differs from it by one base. As DNA, the CDR3 is TGCGCCGGCAGTATTAATCAGGGGAACACCGGGGAGCTGTTTTTT. This encodes CAGSINQGNTGELFF. The chain couples TRBV5-1 to TRBJ2-2; D might be TRBD1 (5 bases). CDR3 length: 15 amino acids. Germline V gene data show CDR1 as SGHRS and CDR2 as YFSETQ.

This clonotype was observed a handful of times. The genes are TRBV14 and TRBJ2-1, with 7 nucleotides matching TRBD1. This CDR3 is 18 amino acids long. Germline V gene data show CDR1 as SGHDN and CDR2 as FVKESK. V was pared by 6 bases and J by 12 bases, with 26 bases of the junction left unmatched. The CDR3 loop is CASSYTTGPTSRESVQFF. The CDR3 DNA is TGTGCCAGCAGTTACACGACAGGGCCCACGTCCCGAGAGAGTGTGCAGTTCTTC.

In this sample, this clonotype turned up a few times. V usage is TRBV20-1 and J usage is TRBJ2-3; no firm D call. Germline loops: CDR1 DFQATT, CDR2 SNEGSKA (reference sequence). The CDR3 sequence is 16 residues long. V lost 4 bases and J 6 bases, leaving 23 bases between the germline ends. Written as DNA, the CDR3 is TGCAGTGCTACTACAGCAGACCCTGGGGATCGGGATACGCAGTATTTT. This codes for CSATTADPGDRDTQYF.

CDR3 bases: TGTGCCATCAGTGAGGACAGAGTTTCACAGCCCCAGCATTTT. Amino acid sequence: CAISEDRVSQPQHF. V is TRBV10-3 and J is TRBJ1-5; the D gene is possibly TRBD1 (5 bases). The V and J ends lost 2 bases and 7 bases respectively, with 12 bases between them. This CDR3 has 14 amino acids. Germline CDR1 is ENHRY and CDR2 is SYGVKD.

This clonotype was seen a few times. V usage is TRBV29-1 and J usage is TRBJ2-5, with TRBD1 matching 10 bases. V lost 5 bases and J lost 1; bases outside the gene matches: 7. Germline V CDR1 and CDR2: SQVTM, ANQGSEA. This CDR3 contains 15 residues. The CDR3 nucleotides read TGCAGCGTTTCTGCGACAGGGGGCTCCCAAGAGACCCAGTACTTC. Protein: CSVSATGGSQETQYF.

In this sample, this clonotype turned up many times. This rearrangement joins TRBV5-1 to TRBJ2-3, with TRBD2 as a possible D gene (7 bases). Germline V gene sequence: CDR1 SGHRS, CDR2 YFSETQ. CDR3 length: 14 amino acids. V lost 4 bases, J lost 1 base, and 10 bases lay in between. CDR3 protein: CASSPGGRTDTQYF. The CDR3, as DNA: TGCGCCAGCAGCCCGGGGGGCCGCACAGATACGCAGTATTTT.

CDR3 in amino acids: CASSLVGPGEEQYF. DNA for the CDR3: TGTGCCAGCAGCTTAGTAGGCCCAGGGGAAGAGCAGTACTTC. The chain is built from TRBV7-9 and TRBJ2-7, with D possibly being TRBD1 (6 bases). CDR3 length equals 14 residues. Germline CDR1 SEHNR, CDR2 FQNEAQ (reference sequence). Trimming took 1 base from V and 7 from J, leaving 14 bases between them.

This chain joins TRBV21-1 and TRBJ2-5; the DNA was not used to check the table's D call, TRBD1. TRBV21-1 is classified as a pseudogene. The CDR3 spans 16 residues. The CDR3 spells CASSKTGGGRQETQYF. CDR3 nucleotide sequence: TGTGCCAGCAGCAAGACAGGGGGCGGAAGGCAAGAGACCCAGTACTTC.

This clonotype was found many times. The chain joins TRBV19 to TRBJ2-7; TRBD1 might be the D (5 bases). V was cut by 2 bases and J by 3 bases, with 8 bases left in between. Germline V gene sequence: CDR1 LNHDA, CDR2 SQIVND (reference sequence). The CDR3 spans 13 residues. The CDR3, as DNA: TGTGCCAGTAGTATATCACAGGTCTACGAGCAGTACTTC. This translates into CASSISQVYEQYF.

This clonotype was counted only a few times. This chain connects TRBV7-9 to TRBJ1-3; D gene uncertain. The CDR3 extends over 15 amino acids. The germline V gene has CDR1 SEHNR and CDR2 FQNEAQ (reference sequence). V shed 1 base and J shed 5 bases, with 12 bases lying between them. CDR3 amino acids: CASSLVKGARNTIYF. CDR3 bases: TGTGCCAGCAGCTTAGTGAAGGGAGCGCGAAACACCATATATTTT. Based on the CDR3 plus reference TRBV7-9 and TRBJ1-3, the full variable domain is DTGVSQNPRHKITKRGQNVTFRCDPISEHNRLYWYRQTLGQGPEFLTYFQNEAQLEKSRLLSDRFSAERPKGSFSTLEIQRTEQGDSAMYLCASSLVKGARNTIYFGEGSWLTVV.

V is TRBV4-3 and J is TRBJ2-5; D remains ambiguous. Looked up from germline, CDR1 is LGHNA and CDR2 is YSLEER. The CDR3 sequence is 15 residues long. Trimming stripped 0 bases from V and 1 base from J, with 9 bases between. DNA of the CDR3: TGCGCCAGCAGCCAAGAGGTGTCTTCCCAAGAGACCCAGTACTTC. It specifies CASSQEVSSQETQYF.

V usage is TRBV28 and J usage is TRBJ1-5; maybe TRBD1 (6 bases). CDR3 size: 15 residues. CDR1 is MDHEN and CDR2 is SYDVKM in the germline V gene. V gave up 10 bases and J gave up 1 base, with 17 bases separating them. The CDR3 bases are TGTGCCACCAAACAAATGACAGGCAGCAATCAGCCCCAGCATTTT. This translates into CATKQMTGSNQPQHF.

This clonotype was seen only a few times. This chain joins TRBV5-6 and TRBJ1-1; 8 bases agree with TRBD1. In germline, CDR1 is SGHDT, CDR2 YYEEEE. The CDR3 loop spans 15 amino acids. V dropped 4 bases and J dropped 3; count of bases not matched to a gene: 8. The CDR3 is CASSVVGQGYTEAFF. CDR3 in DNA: TGTGCCAGCAGCGTCGTAGGACAGGGATACACTGAAGCTTTCTTT.

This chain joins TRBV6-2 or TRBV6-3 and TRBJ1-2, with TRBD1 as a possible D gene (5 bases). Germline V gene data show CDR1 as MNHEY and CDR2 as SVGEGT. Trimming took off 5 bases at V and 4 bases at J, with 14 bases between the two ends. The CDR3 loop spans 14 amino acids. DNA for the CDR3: TGTGCCAGCAGTACCTTACAGGTCGGCTATGGCTACACCTTC. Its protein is CASSTLQVGYGYTF.

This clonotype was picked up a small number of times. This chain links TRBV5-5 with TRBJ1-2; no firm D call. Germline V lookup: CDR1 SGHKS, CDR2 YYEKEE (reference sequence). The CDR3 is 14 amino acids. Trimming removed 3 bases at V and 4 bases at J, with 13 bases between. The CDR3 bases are TGTGCCAGCAGCTATGTGAGGAAGACCTATGGCTACACCTTC. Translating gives CASSYVRKTYGYTF.

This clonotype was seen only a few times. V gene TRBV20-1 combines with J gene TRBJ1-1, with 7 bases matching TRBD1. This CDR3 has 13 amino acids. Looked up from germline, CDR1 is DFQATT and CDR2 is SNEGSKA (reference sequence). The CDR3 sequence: CSPFQGGGTEAFF. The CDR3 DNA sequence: TGCAGCCCCTTTCAAGGGGGCGGCACTGAAGCTTTCTTT.

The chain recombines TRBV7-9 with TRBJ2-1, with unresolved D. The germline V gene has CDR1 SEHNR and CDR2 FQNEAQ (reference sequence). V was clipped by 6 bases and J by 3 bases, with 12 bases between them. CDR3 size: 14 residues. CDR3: CASSKVPNYNEQFF. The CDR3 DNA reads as TGTGCCAGCAGTAAGGTACCGAACTACAATGAGCAGTTCTTC.

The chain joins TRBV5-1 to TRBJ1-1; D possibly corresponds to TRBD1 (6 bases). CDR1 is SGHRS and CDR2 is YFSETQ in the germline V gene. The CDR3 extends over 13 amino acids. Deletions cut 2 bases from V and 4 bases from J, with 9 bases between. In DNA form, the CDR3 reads TGCGCCAGCAGCTTAACAGGGCCCACTGAAGCTTTCTTT. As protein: CASSLTGPTEAFF.

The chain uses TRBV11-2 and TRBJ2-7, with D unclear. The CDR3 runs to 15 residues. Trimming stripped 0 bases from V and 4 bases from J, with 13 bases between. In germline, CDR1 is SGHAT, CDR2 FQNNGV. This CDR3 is CASSLEIRWGYEQYF. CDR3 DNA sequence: TGTGCCAGCAGCTTAGAAATTCGTTGGGGTTACGAGCAGTACTTC. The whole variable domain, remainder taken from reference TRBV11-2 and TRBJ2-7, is EAGVAQSPRYKIIEKRQSVAFWCNPISGHATLYWYQQILGQGPKLLIQFQNNGVVDDSQLPKDRFSAERLKGVDSTLKIQPAKLEDSAVYLCASSLEIRWGYEQYFGPGTRLTVT.

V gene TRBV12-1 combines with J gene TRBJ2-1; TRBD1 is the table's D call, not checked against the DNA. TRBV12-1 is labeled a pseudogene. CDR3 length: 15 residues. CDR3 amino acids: CASSFGGISTGKQFF. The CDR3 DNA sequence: TGTGCCAGCAGCTTTGGGGGGATTTCTACAGGGAAGCAGTTCTTC.

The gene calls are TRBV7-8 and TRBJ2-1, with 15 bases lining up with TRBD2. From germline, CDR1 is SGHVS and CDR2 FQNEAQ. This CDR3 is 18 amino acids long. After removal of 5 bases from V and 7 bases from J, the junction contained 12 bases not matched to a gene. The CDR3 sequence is CASSTYRTSGGAANEQFF. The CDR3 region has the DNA TGTGCCAGCAGCACCTATCGGACTAGCGGGGGGGCCGCAAATGAGCAGTTCTTC. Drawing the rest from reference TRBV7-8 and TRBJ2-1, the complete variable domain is GAGVSQSPRYKVAKRGQDVALRCDPISGHVSLFWYQQALGQGPEFLTYFQNEAQLDKSGLPSDRFFAERPEGSVSTLKIQRTQQEDSAVYLCASSTYRTSGGAANEQFFGPGTRLTVL.

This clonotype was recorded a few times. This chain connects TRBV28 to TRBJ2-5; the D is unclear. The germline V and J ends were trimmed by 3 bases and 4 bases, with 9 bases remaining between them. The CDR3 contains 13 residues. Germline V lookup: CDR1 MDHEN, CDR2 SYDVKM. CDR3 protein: CASSFRQIETQYF. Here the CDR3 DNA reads TGTGCCAGCAGTTTTAGGCAGATAGAGACCCAGTACTTC.